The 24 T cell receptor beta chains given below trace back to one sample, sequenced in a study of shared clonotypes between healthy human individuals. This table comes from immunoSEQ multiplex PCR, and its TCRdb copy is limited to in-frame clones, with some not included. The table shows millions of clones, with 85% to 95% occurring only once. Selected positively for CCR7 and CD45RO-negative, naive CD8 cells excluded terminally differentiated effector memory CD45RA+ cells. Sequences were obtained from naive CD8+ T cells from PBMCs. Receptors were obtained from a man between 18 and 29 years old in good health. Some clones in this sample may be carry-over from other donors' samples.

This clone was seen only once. CDR3 sequence (DNA): TGTGCCAGCAGTGAATATCGAGGGGGTGAGCAGTTCTTC. It specifies CASSEYRGGEQFF. The chain has TRBV25-1 and TRBJ2-1, with D perhaps matching TRBD1 (6 bases). The CDR3 runs to 13 residues. Germline CDR1 and CDR2: MGHDK and SYGVNS. Trimming pared 0 bases from V and 9 bases from J, leaving 9 bases between.

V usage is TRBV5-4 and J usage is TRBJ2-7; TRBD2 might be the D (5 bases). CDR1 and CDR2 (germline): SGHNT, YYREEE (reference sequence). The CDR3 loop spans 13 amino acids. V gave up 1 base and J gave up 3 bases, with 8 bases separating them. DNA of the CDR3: TGTGCCAGCAGCTTGAACGGGAACTACGAGCAGTACTTC. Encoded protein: CASSLNGNYEQYF.

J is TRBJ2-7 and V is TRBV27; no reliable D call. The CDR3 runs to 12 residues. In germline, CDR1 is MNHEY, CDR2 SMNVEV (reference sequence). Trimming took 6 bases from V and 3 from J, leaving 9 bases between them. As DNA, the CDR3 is TGTGCCAGCAGCACGCAAAACTACGAGCAGTACTTC. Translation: CASSTQNYEQYF.

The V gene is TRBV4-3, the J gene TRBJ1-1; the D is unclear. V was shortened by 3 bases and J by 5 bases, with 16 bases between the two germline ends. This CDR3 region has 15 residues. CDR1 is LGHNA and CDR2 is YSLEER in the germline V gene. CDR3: CASSQDPGPVTEAFF. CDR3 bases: TGCGCCAGCAGCCAGGACCCGGGCCCAGTAACTGAAGCTTTCTTT.

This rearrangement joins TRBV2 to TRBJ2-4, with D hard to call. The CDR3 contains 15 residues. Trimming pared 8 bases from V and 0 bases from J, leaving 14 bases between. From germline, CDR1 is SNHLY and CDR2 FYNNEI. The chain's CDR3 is CASGFSRAAKNIQYF. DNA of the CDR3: TGTGCCAGCGGATTTTCGAGAGCAGCCAAAAACATTCAGTACTTC.

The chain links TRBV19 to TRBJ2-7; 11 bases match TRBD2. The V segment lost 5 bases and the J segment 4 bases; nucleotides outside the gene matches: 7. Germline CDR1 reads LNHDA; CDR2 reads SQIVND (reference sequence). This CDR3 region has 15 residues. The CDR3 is CASSFGTSGLYEQYF. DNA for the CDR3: TGTGCCAGTAGTTTCGGGACTAGCGGTTTATACGAGCAGTACTTC.

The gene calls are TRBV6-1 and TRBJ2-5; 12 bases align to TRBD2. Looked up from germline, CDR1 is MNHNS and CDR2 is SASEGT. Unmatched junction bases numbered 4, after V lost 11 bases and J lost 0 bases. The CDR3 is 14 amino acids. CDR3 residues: CAGGTSGYQETQYF. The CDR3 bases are TGTGCCGGCGGGACTAGCGGGTACCAAGAGACCCAGTACTTC.

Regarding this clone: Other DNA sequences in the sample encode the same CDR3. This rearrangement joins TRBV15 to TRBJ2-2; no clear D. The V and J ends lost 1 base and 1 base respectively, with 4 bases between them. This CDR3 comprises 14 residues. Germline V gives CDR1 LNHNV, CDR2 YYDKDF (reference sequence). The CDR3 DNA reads TGTGCCACCAGCAGAGTAAAGAACACCGGGGAGCTGTTTTTT. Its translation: CATSRVKNTGELFF.

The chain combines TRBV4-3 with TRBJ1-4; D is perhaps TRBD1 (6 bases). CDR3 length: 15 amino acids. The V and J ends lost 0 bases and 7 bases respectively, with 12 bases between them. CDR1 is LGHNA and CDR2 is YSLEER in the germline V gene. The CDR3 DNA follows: TGCGCCAGCAGCCAAGATCGCAGGGGCCCTGAAAAACTGTTTTTT. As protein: CASSQDRRGPEKLFF.

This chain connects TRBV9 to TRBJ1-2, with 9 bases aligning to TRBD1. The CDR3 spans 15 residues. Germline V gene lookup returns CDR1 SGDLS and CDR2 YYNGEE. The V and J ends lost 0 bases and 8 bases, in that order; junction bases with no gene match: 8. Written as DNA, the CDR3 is TGTGCCAGCAGCGTAGGGGACAGGGTCAGGGGCGGCTACACCTTC. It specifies CASSVGDRVRGGYTF.

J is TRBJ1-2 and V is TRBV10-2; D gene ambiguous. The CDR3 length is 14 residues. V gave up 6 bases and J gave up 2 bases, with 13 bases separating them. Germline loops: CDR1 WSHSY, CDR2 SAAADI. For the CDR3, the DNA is TGCGCCAGCAGCCCCTCCGGAGGGAACTATGGCTACACCTTC. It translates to CASSPSGGNYGYTF.

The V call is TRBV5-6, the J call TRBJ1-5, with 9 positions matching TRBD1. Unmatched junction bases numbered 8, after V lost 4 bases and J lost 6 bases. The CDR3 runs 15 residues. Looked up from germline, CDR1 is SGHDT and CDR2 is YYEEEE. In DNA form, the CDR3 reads TGTGCCAGCAGCATCGGGACAGGGTGGATTCAGCCCCAGCATTTT. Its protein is CASSIGTGWIQPQHF.

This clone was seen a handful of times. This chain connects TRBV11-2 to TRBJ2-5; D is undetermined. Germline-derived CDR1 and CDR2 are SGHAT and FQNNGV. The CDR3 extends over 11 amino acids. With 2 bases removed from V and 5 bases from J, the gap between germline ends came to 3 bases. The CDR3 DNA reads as TGTGCCAGCAGCTTATGGGAGACCCAGTACTTC. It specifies CASSLWETQYF.

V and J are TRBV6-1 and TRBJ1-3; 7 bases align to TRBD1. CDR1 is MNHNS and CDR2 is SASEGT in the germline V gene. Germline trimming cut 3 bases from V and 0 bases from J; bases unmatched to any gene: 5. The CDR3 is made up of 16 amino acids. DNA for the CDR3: TGTGCCAGCAGTGATACAGGGGCCTTCTCTGGAAACACCATATATTTT. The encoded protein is CASSDTGAFSGNTIYF.

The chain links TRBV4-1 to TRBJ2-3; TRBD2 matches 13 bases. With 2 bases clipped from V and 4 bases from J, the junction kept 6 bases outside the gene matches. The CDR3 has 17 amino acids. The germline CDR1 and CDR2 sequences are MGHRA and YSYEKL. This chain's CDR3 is CASSQSGLAGRADTQYF. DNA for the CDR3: TGCGCCAGCAGCCAATCGGGACTAGCGGGACGGGCAGATACGCAGTATTTT.

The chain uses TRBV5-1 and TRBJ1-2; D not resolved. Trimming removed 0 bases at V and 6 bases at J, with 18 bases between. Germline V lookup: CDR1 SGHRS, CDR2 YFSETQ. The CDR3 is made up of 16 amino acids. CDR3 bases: TGCGCCAGCAGCTTGGTAGGGCCCGGCTCCCGAGATGGCTACACCTTC. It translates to CASSLVGPGSRDGYTF.

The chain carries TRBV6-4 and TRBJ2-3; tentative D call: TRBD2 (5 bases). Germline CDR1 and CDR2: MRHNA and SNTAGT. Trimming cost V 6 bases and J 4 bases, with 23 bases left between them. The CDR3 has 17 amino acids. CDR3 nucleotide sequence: TGTGCCAGCAGGGCTTGCCCCCTAACTAGTCCCCCAGATACGCAGTATTTT. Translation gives CASRACPLTSPPDTQYF.

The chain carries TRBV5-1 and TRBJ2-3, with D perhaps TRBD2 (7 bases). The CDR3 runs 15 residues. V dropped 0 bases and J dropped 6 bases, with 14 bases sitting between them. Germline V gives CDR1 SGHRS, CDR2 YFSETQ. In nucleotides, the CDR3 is TGCGCCAGCAGCTTGGAAGGGGGAGGGTTTGATACGCAGTATTTT. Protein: CASSLEGGGFDTQYF.

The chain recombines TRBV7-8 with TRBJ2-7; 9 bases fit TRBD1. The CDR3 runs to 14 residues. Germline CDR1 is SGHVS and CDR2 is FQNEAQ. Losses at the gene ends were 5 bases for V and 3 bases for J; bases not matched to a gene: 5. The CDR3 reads CASSLDRGLYEQYF. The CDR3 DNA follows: TGTGCCAGCAGCCTGGACAGGGGCCTCTACGAGCAGTACTTC.

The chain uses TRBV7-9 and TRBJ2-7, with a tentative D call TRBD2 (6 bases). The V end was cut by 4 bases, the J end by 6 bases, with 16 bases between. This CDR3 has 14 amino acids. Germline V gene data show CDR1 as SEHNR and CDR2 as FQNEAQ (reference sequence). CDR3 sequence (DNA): TGTGCCAGCAGCTCTCCGGGACTTCAGGGCGAGCAGTACTTC. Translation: CASSSPGLQGEQYF.

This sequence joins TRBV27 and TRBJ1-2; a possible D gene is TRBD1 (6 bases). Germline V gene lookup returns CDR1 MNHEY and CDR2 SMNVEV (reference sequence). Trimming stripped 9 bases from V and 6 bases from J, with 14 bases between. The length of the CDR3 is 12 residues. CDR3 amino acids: CARRTTGNGYTF. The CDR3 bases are TGTGCCAGAAGAACAACAGGGAATGGCTACACCTTC.

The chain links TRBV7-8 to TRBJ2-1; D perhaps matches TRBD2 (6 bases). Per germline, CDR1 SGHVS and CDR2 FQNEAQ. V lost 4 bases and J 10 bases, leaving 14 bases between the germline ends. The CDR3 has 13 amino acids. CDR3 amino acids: CASSSRRGEEQFF. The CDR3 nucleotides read TGTGCCAGCAGCTCTAGGAGGGGAGAGGAGCAGTTCTTC.

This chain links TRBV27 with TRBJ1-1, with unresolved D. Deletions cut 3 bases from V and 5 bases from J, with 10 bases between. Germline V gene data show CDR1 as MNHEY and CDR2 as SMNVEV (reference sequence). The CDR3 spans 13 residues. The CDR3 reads CASSFTLGTEAFF. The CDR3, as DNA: TGTGCCAGCAGTTTTACTTTAGGGACTGAAGCTTTCTTT.

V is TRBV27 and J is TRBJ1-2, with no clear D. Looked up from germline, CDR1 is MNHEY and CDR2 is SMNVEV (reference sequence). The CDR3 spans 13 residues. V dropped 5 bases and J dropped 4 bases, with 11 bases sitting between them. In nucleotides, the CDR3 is TGTGCCAGCAGTGAGAGCAAATTCTATGGCTACACCTTC. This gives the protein CASSESKFYGYTF.